This T cell receptor (beta chain) was captured by sequencing in a study of radiation and T cells in renal cell carcinoma. This clone was seen a handful of times. V shed 5 bases and J shed 2 bases, with 8 bases lying between them. Germline V gives CDR1 LNHDA, CDR2 SQIVND (reference sequence). This CDR3 has 13 residues. As to treatment: 15 Gy SBRT to primary tumor, nephrectomy 4 weeks later. Profiled with immunoSEQ multiplex PCR; TCRdb holds only in-frame clones, not every one. The sample has about 20,000 clones, around two thirds seen once. Sequenced material: tumor tissue, taken from a patient whose treatment included radiotherapy and nephrectomy. The J gene is TRBJ2-3, the V gene TRBV19; no reliable D call. This TCR came from an older woman with renal cell carcinoma. CDR3 in DNA: TGTGCCAGTAGTTATACCATCACAGATACGCAGTATTTT. Protein sequence: CASSYTITDTQYF.